This record looks at one T cell receptor (beta chain) sequence and its context. Its target is unknown. Between 1 and 8 samples, pretreatment and on-treatment, were given by each patient. Measured with immunoSEQ multiplex PCR; TCRdb has only the in-frame clones, and not every one. The repertoire holds 60,000 to 85,000 clones, with approximately 86% as singletons. This sample was included in a study of PD-L1 blockade in urothelial cancer. Study in general: Bladder-origin urothelial cancer in males described twenty-five of the 29 patients.

Findings and caveats of the study: Clonality of blood TCR below the median before treatment predicted better survival.

CDR1 is KGHSH and CDR2 is LQKENI in the germline V gene. The CDR3 consists of 15 residues. J lost 4 bases, V lost 6 bases, and 7 bases had no gene match. Material: PBMCs, obtained around atezolizumab (anti-PD-L1) treatment. This receptor was taken from a woman in her seventies with urothelial cancer. The gene calls are TRBV18 and TRBJ2-3, with 10 bases lining up with TRBD2. CDR3 in amino acids: CASSPTSGAADTQYF. CDR3 sequence (DNA): TGTGCCAGCTCTCCTACTAGCGGGGCGGCAGATACGCAGTATTTT.